A single sample is the source of the 17 T cell receptor beta chains below, sequenced in a study of metastatic and nonmetastatic thyroid tumors. Nobody among the patients had been given any treatment before thyroid surgery. TCRdb re-called clones via MiXCR from the PCR reads. The sample comprises tens of thousands of clones, around 30% of which are singletons, and around 30% rests with the top ten. The sample taken for sequencing was blood. These receptor sequences come from a female donor with papillary thyroid cancer or a benign thyroid nodule (not recorded which). Some clones in this sample may be carry-over from other donors' samples.

To note about this clone: Germline and junction disagree at one end, which may indicate a read error. The rearrangement uses TRBV28 and TRBJ1-4; D uncertain. Germline CDR1 MDHEN, CDR2 SYDVKM. CDR3 length equals 14 residues. The CDR3 reads CASSFYETNEKMFF. Here the CDR3 DNA reads TGTGCCAGCAGTTTTTATGAAACTAATGAAAAAATGTTTTTT.

The CDR3 region has the DNA TGCAGTGCTAGAGATAGACTCTACGAGCAGTACGTC. This translates into CSARDRLYEQYV. This chain links TRBV20-1 with TRBJ2-7; D remains unclear. The CDR3 runs to 12 residues. Trimming took 0 bases from V and 3 from J, leaving 6 bases between them. The germline gives CDR1 DFQATT, CDR2 SNEGSKA (reference sequence).

This sequence joins TRBV9 and TRBJ1-4; the D gene is possibly TRBD1 (6 bases). The V end was cut by 0 bases, the J end by 10 bases, with 13 bases between. The CDR3 covers 14 residues. Germline V gene data show CDR1 as SGDLS and CDR2 as YYNGEE. The CDR3 here is CASSVGFKGGKLFF. As DNA, the CDR3 is TGTGCCAGCAGCGTAGGATTTAAGGGGGGAAAACTGTTTTTT.

In its sample, this clone was seen many times. The rearrangement links TRBV20-1 to TRBJ2-3; 12 positions match TRBD2. The CDR3 extends over 16 amino acids. Trimming cost V 4 bases and J 2 bases; bases outside gene matches: 7. Germline CDR1 is DFQATT and CDR2 is SNEGSKA (reference sequence). CDR3 in DNA: TGCAGTGCTAAAAGACTAGCGGGGGTCTTCACAGATACGCAGTATTTT. Translating it yields CSAKRLAGVFTDTQYF.

This clone was seen at least ten times. The chain uses TRBV30 and TRBJ2-5; unclear D gene. The V end lost 4 bases, the J end lost 3 bases, and 15 bases lay between the germline ends. CDR1 is GTSNPN, CDR2 SVGIG, per germline (reference sequence). The CDR3 covers 14 residues. In nucleotides, the CDR3 is TGTGCCTGGACCCCTCCCCCCGGTGAAGAGACCCAGTACTTC. Translated: CAWTPPPGEETQYF.

This clone was found a few times. A read error is possible here, since a much larger clone lies one base away. The chain recombines TRBV5-1 with TRBJ1-1; D not certain. The germline V and J ends were trimmed by 3 bases and 2 bases, with 8 bases remaining between them. Per germline, CDR1 SGHRS and CDR2 YFSETQ. CDR3 size: 13 residues. CDR3 loop: CASSSRINTEAFF. The DNA for the CDR3 is TGCGCCAGCAGCTCCCGGATCAACACTGAAGCTTTCTTT.

This clone came up many times. V gene TRBV20-1 combines with J gene TRBJ2-3; D may be TRBD1 (6 bases). The CDR3 loop spans 14 amino acids. Trimming shortened V by 6 bases and J by 1 base, and 14 bases separated the two germline ends. The germline V gene encodes CDR1 DFQATT and CDR2 SNEGSKA (reference sequence). The CDR3 DNA reads TGCAGTGCCGAAACAGGGTTGGGCACAGATACGCAGTATTTT. Its protein product is CSAETGLGTDTQYF.

By share, this clone counts as medium-sized. J is TRBJ2-6 and V is TRBV6-4; D is unresolved. The germline gives CDR1 MRHNA, CDR2 SNTAGT. This CDR3 is 14 amino acids long. The germline V and J ends were trimmed by 2 bases and 0 bases, with 2 bases remaining between them. This CDR3 reads CASSDNSGANVLTF. CDR3 bases: TGTGCCAGCAGTGACAACTCTGGGGCCAACGTCCTGACTTTC.

This clone was seen at least ten times. The chain links TRBV7-8 to TRBJ2-7; 8 bases fit TRBD1. The CDR3 extends over 14 amino acids. Losses at the gene ends were 5 bases for V and 3 bases for J; bases not matched to a gene: 6. Germline V CDR1 and CDR2: SGHVS, FQNEAQ. This CDR3 is CASSPTGAGYEQYF. The CDR3 DNA reads as TGTGCCAGCAGCCCGACAGGGGCGGGCTACGAGCAGTACTTC.

At least ten counts were recorded for this clone. The rearrangement links TRBV2 to TRBJ2-5; tentatively, D is TRBD1 (5 bases). V lost 0 bases, J lost 9 bases, and 11 bases lay in between. Germline V gene data show CDR1 as SNHLY and CDR2 as FYNNEI. The CDR3 is made up of 13 amino acids. CDR3 DNA sequence: TGTGCCAGCAGTGAAGCCGGGCAAGGGGCCCAGTACTTC. It translates to CASSEAGQGAQYF.

CDR3 residues: CASSGQGIAYEQYF. The CDR3 coding sequence is TGTGCCAGCAGCGGACAGGGGATCGCCTACGAGCAGTACTTC. The chain is built from TRBV11-2 and TRBJ2-7; 9 bases agree with TRBD1. With V trimmed by 5 bases and J by 2 bases, 4 bases remained unmatched. There are 14 residues in the CDR3. From germline, CDR1 is SGHAT and CDR2 FQNNGV.

This clone came up many times. The chain joins TRBV25-1 to TRBJ2-3; D ambiguous. Between the trimmed V and J ends, which lost 5 bases and 2 bases, there was a span of 2 bases. Germline assignment: CDR1 MGHDK and CDR2 SYGVNS. CDR3 size: 11 residues. The CDR3 reads CASSTTDTQYF. In DNA, the CDR3 is TGTGCCAGCAGTACCACAGATACGCAGTATTTT.

This clone has a count of ten or more. CDR3 sequence (DNA): TGTGCCAGCAGTGACAGGGACCACAATGAGCAGTTCTTC. It translates to CASSDRDHNEQFF. This chain joins TRBV6-1 and TRBJ2-1; the D gene could be TRBD1 or TRBD2 (5 bases each). Germline V gene data show CDR1 as MNHNS and CDR2 as SASEGT. The CDR3 totals 13 residues. The ends were cut back, 3 bases at V and 5 bases at J, with 8 bases in the middle.

This clone has more than one count but fewer than ten. The chain joins TRBV4-2 to TRBJ2-6, with 12 nucleotides matching TRBD1. Trimming removed 8 bases from V and 6 bases from J; junction bases left unmatched: 17. This CDR3 is 19 amino acids long. Germline V CDR1 and CDR2: LGHNA, YNFKEQ. The DNA of the CDR3 is TGTGCCAGCTGCCTGAGAACGGGACAGGGGGCTTTCGCGGCCAACGTCCTGACTTTC. Residues: CASCLRTGQGAFAANVLTF.

For this clone: One end of the junction varies from germline; a read error may be responsible. The genes are TRBV6-4 and TRBJ2-1; tentative D call: TRBD2 (6 bases). The CDR3 runs to 17 residues. Germline CDR1 reads MRHNA; CDR2 reads SNTAGT. This CDR3 reads CACSDEESWRGFNEQFF. CDR3 bases: TGTGCCTGCAGTGACGAAGAAAGCTGGAGGGGCTTTAATGAGCAGTTCTTC.

The chain has TRBV2 and TRBJ1-3, with D possibly being TRBD1 (5 bases). CDR3 size: 14 residues. Germline CDR1 SNHLY, CDR2 FYNNEI. The V end was cut by 7 bases, the J end by 1 base, with 11 bases between. The CDR3 here is CASKRGESGNTIYF. DNA of the CDR3: TGTGCCAGCAAGCGGGGGGAGTCTGGAAACACCATATATTTT.

As concerns this clone: Germline and junction disagree at one end, which may indicate a read error. The V gene is TRBV11-2, the J gene TRBJ2-3; possible D gene TRBD2, 7 bases. The CDR3 runs to 16 residues. Germline V gene data show CDR1 as SGHAT and CDR2 as FQNNGV. The CDR3: CASSPVSGWGPDTQYF. For the CDR3, the DNA is TGTGCAAGCAGCCCAGTTAGCGGGTGGGGGCCAGATACGCAGTATTTT.